This T cell receptor (beta chain) was observed in a study of identical twins. As regards this clonotype: The antigen remains undetermined.

Broader study findings: Model-predicted out-of-frame TCR alpha sharing fell below observed values in monozygotic twins. Analyses of zero insertions could be partly confounded by invariant MAIT and iNKT cells. The abundant beta clonotypes from cord blood had fewer insertions, and memory repertoires had none of this.

Template switching supplied a universal primer site; unique molecular identifiers were carried on the cDNA. MiXCR, run by TCRdb on the 5' RACE reads, gives a single entry per CDR3 protein. The table records 200,000 to 250,000 distinct CDR3 sequences, roughly a tenth of them present only once. The CDR3 runs 15 residues. Germline CDR1 reads SGHDT; CDR2 reads YYEEEE. V shed 0 bases and J shed 6 bases, with 16 bases lying between them. The V gene is TRBV5-6, the J gene TRBJ2-7; D could derive from TRBD1 or TRBD2 (7 bases each). The sequenced material came from memory T cells sorted from blood. The receptor was isolated from a man between 45 and 60 years old in good health. The CDR3 region has the DNA TGTGCCAGCAGCTTGGATCCAGGGGGGGTTTTCGAGCAGTACTTC. This sequence encodes CASSLDPGGVFEQYF. The full variable domain, rest sourced from reference TRBV5-6 and TRBJ2-7, is DAGVTQSPTHLIKTRGQQVTLRCSPKSGHDTVSWYQQALGQGPQFIFQYYEEEERQRGNFPDRFSGHQFPNYSSELNVNALLLGDSALYLCASSLDPGGVFEQYFGPGTRLTVT.